This T cell receptor beta chain came from a study of T cells in tumors after PD-1 blockade. For the study at large: Peripheral blood samples averaged around 38,000 unique clonotypes and about 120,000 templates.

Germline V gene lookup returns CDR1 GTSNPN and CDR2 SVGIG (reference sequence). CDR3 length: 17 amino acids. Unmatched junction bases numbered 17, after V lost 5 bases and J lost 6 bases. Clones were sequenced by immunoSEQ multiplex PCR, and TCRdb holds only the in-frame ones, with some missing. The sample has about 48,000 clones; roughly 80% are singletons. The source material was PBMCs, sampled before anti-PD-1 treatment. J is TRBJ2-2 and V is TRBV30; 8 nucleotides line up with TRBD1. The clonotype was recovered from a human donor with basal cell carcinoma. The CDR3 loop is CAWCRRQGTRRPGELFF. CDR3 bases: TGTGCCTGGTGCCGGAGACAGGGGACCCGTCGGCCCGGGGAGCTGTTTTTT.